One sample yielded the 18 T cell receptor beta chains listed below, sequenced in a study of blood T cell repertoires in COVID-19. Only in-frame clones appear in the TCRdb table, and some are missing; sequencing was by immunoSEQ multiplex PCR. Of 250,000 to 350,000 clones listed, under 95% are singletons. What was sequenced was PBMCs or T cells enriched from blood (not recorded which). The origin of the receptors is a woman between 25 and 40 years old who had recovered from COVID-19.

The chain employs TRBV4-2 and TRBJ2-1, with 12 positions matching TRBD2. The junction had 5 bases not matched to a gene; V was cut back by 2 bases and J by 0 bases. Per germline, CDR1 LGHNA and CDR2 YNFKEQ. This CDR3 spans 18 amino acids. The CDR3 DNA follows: TGTGCCAGCAGCCAAAGGACTAGCGGGGCAAGCTCCTACAATGAGCAGTTCTTC. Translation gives CASSQRTSGASSYNEQFF.

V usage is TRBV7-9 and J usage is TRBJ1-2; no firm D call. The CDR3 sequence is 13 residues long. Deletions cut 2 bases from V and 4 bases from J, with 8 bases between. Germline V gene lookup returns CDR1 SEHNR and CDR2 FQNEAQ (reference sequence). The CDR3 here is CASSLLEGYGYTF. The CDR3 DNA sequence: TGTGCCAGCAGCTTACTGGAGGGCTATGGCTACACCTTC. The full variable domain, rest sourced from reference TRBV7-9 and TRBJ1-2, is DTGVSQNPRHKITKRGQNVTFRCDPISEHNRLYWYRQTLGQGPEFLTYFQNEAQLEKSRLLSDRFSAERPKGSFSTLEIQRTEQGDSAMYLCASSLLEGYGYTFGSGTRLTVV.

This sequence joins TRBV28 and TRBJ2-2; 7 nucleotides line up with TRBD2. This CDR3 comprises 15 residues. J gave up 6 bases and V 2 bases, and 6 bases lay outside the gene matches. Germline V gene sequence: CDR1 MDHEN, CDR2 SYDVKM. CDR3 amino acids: CASSLASGVAGELFF. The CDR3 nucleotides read TGTGCCAGCAGTTTAGCTAGCGGAGTCGCCGGGGAGCTGTTTTTT.

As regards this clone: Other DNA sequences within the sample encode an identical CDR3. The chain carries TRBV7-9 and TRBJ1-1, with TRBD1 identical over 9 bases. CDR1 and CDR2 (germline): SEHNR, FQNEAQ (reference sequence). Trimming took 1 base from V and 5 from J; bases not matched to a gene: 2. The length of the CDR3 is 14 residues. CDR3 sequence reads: CASSLGQGDTEAFF. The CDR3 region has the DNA TGTGCCAGCAGCTTAGGACAGGGGGATACTGAAGCTTTCTTT.

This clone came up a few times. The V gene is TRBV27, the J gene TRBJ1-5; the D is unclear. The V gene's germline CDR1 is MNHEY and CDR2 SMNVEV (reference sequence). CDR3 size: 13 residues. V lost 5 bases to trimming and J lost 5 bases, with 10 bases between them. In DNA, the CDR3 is TGTGCCAGCAGTCCAAAGCCCGATCAGCCCCAGCATTTT. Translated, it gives CASSPKPDQPQHF.

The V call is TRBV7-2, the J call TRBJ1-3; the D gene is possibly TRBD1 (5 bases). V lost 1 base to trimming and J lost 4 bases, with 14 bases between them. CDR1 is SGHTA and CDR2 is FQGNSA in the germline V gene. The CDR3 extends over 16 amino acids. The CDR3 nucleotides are TGTGCCAGCAGCTTAGGAGAAGGGGTGGGGGGAAACACCATATATTTT. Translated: CASSLGEGVGGNTIYF.

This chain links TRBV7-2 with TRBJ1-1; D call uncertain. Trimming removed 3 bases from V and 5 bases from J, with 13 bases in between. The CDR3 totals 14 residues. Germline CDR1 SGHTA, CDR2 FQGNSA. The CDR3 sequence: CASSFTLAGTEAFF. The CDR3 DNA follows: TGTGCCAGCAGCTTCACCCTAGCTGGGACTGAAGCTTTCTTT.

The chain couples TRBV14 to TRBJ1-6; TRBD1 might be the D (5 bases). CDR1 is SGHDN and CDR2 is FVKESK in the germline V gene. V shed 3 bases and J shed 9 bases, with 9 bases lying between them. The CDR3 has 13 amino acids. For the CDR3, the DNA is TGTGCCAGCAGCCATACGGGGGGTTCACCCCTCCACTTT. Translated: CASSHTGGSPLHF.

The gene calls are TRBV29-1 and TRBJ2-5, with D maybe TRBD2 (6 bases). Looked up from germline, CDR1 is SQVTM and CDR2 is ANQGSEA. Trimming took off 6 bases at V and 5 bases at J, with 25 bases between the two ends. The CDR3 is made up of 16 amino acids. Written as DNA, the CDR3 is TGCAGCGTCCCTCCTAGGCACCGTTCGGGAGCGGAGACCCAGTACTTC. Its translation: CSVPPRHRSGAETQYF.

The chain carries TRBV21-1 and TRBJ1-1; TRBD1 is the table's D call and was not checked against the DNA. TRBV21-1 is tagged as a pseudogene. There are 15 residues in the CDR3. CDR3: CASSKGSSGDTEAFF. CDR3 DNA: TGTGCCAGCAGCAAAGGGTCATCAGGGGACACTGAAGCTTTCTTT.

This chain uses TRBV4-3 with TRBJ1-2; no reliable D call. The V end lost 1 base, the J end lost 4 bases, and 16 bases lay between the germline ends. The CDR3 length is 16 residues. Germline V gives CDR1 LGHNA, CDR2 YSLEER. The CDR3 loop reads CASSQARTGPGYGYTF. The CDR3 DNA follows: TGCGCCAGCAGCCAAGCTCGCACGGGTCCTGGCTATGGCTACACCTTC.

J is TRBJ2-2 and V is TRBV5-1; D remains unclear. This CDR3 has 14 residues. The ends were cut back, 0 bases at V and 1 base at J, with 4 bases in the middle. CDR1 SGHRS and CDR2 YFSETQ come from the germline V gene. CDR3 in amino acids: CASSLVENTGELFF. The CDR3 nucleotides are TGCGCCAGCAGCTTGGTAGAGAACACCGGGGAGCTGTTTTTT.

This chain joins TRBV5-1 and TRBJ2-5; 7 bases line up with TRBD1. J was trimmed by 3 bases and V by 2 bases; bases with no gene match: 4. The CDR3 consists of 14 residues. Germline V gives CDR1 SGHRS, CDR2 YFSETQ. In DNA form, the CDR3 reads TGCGCCAGCAGCTTCGCCGGGACAGAAGAGACCCAGTACTTC. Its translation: CASSFAGTEETQYF.

The CDR3 bases are TGTGCCAGTAAGGGCGGGGGGGCAAGGTATGAGCAGTTCTTC. Protein: CASKGGGARYEQFF. The J gene is TRBJ2-1, the V gene TRBV19; TRBD2 matches 9 bases. Unmatched junction bases numbered 9, after V lost 7 bases and J lost 8 bases. Looked up from germline, CDR1 is LNHDA and CDR2 is SQIVND (reference sequence). CDR3 length: 14 amino acids.

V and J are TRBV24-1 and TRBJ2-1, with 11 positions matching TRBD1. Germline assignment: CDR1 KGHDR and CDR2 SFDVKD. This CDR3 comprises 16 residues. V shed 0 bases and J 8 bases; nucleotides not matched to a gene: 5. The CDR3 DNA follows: TGTGCCACCAGTGATTTGGTGGACAGGGGGCACGATGAGCAGTTCTTC. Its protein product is CATSDLVDRGHDEQFF.

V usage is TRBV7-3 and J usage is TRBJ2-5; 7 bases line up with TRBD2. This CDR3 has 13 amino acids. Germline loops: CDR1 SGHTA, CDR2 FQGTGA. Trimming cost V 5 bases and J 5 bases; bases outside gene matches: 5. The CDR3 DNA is TGTGCCAGCAGCCCACTAGCGTCCGAGACCCAGTACTTC. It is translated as CASSPLASETQYF.

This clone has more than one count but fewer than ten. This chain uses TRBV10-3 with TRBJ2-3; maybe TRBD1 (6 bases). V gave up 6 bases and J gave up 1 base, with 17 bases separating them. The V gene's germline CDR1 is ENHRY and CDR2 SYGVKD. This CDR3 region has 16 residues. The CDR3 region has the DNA TGTGCCATCAGGGTTCCAACAGGGACCCGCACAGATACGCAGTATTTT. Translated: CAIRVPTGTRTDTQYF.

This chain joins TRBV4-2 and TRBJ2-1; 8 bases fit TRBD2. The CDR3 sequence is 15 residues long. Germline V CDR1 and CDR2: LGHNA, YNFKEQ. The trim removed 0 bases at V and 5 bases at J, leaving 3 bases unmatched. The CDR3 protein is CASSQESGGDNEQFF. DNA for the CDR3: TGTGCCAGCAGCCAAGAATCCGGGGGGGACAATGAGCAGTTCTTC.